The 15 T cell receptor beta chains given below trace back to one sample, sequenced in a study of blood T cell repertoires in COVID-19. Repertoires were generated with immunoSEQ multiplex PCR, while TCRdb's copy carries only in-frame clones and drops some. The sample lists more than 85,000 clones, about 80% occurring once. The sample comprised peripheral blood. The receptors come from a woman aged 50 to 60 with acute or convalescent COVID-19.

The DNA for the CDR3 is TGTGCCAGCAGCTTTCCGGGGGGTAATGAGCAGTTCTTC. It is translated as CASSFPGGNEQFF. The V and J genes are TRBV5-5 and TRBJ2-1, with 7 bases lining up with TRBD2. The CDR3 has 13 amino acids. Germline loops: CDR1 SGHKS, CDR2 YYEKEE (reference sequence). Germline trimming cut 2 bases from V and 7 bases from J; bases unmatched to any gene: 3.

The V and J genes are TRBV28 and TRBJ1-2; 8 nucleotides match TRBD1. The length of the CDR3 is 13 residues. The germline gives CDR1 MDHEN, CDR2 SYDVKM. V was clipped by 6 bases and J by 7 bases; unmatched bases: 7. In nucleotides, the CDR3 is TGTGCCAGCAGCCCAGGGACAGGCCGTGGCTACACCTTC. It encodes CASSPGTGRGYTF.

This clone was found a few times. The V call is TRBV30, the J call TRBJ2-2; a weak D match, TRBD2 (5 bases). V lost 3 bases to trimming and J lost 6 bases, with 11 bases between them. The germline gives CDR1 GTSNPN, CDR2 SVGIG (reference sequence). The CDR3 loop spans 13 amino acids. This chain's CDR3 is CAWSPRGPGELFF. The CDR3, as DNA: TGTGCCTGGAGCCCAAGAGGGCCCGGGGAGCTGTTTTTT. The complete variable domain, with remaining parts taken from reference TRBV30 and TRBJ2-2, reads SQTIHQWPATLVQPVGSPLSLECTVEGTSNPNLYWYRQAAGRGLQLLFYSVGIGQISSEVPQNLSASRPQDRQFILSSKKLLLSDSGFYLCAWSPRGPGELFFGEGSRLTVL.

This clone was detected only a few times. This chain joins TRBV7-2 and TRBJ1-2, with 8 bases matching TRBD1. V gave up 5 bases and J gave up 6 bases; unmatched junction bases: 11. Germline assignment: CDR1 SGHTA and CDR2 FQGNSA. CDR3 length: 15 amino acids. The DNA for the CDR3 is TGTGCCAGCAGCCCAGTCGCGGGACAGGTGGATGGCTACACCTTC. Amino acids: CASSPVAGQVDGYTF.

J is TRBJ1-2 and V is TRBV9, with D tentatively TRBD1 (5 bases). The CDR3 totals 14 residues. Trimming took 0 bases from V and 7 from J, leaving 13 bases between them. Germline V gene sequence: CDR1 SGDLS, CDR2 YYNGEE. DNA for the CDR3: TGTGCCAGCAGCGTAGTGACCAGGGCCGGTGGCTACACCTTC. It encodes CASSVVTRAGGYTF. Complete variable domain (other parts from reference TRBV9 and TRBJ1-2): DSGVTQTPKHLITATGQRVTLRCSPRSGDLSVYWYQQSLDQGLQFLIQYYNGEERAKGNILERFSAQQFPDLHSELNLSSLELGDSALYFCASSVVTRAGGYTFGSGTRLTVV.

This clone is a singleton in its sample. The rearrangement joins TRBV6-5 to TRBJ1-1, with D unclear. Trimming removed 7 bases at V and 0 bases at J, with 9 bases between. The CDR3 has 13 residues. CDR1 and CDR2 from the germline V gene are MNHEY and SVGAGI. The CDR3 region is CASIGVMNTEAFF. The CDR3 DNA follows: TGTGCCAGCATCGGAGTGATGAACACTGAAGCTTTCTTT.

V and J are TRBV7-3 and TRBJ2-7; 7 bases line up with TRBD1. CDR3 length: 13 residues. Per the germline V gene, CDR1 is SGHTA and CDR2 is FQGTGA. Unmatched junction bases numbered 4, after V lost 5 bases and J lost 3 bases. The CDR3 DNA follows: TGTGCCAGCAGCATTGGACAGGACTACGAGCAGTACTTC. Its protein product is CASSIGQDYEQYF. Based on the CDR3 plus reference TRBV7-3 and TRBJ2-7, the full variable domain is GAGVSQTPSNKVTEKGKYVELRCDPISGHTALYWYRQSLGQGPEFLIYFQGTGAADDSGLPNDRFFAVRPEGSVSTLKIQRTERGDSAVYLCASSIGQDYEQYFGPGTRLTVT.

V is TRBV6-5 and J is TRBJ2-5; 8 nucleotides line up with TRBD2. The CDR3 runs to 14 residues. CDR1 and CDR2 (germline): MNHEY, SVGAGI. The junction had 7 bases not matched to a gene; V was cut back by 7 bases and J by 3 bases. The CDR3 DNA is TGTGCCAGCACCTTGCGGGGGGAGAAAGAGACCCAGTACTTC. Translating it yields CASTLRGEKETQYF.

This chain uses TRBV5-4 with TRBJ1-1; D ambiguous. The CDR3 is 13 residues long. The ends were cut back, 1 base at V and 6 bases at J, with 10 bases in the middle. Germline-derived CDR1 and CDR2 are SGHNT and YYREEE (reference sequence). The CDR3 loop is CASSLISNAEAFF. The CDR3 DNA follows: TGTGCCAGCAGCTTGATCAGTAACGCTGAAGCTTTCTTT. Together with reference TRBV5-4 and TRBJ1-1, the CDR3 gives the full variable domain: ETGVTQSPTHLIKTRGQQVTLRCSSQSGHNTVSWYQQALGQGPQFIFQYYREEENGRGNFPPRFSGLQFPNYSSELNVNALELDDSALYLCASSLISNAEAFFGQGTRLTVV.

The chain uses TRBV18 and TRBJ1-1; D is unclear. Germline CDR1 and CDR2: KGHSH and LQKENI. The CDR3 extends over 13 amino acids. V was pared by 3 bases and J by 1 base, with 6 bases between. CDR3 residues: CASSPQENTEAFF. Here the CDR3 DNA reads TGTGCCAGCTCACCTCAGGAGAACACTGAAGCTTTCTTT. The full variable domain, completed using reference TRBV18 and TRBJ1-1, is NAGVMQNPRHLVRRRGQEARLRCSPMKGHSHVYWYRQLPEEGLKFMVYLQKENIIDESGMPKERFSAEFPKEGPSILRIQQVVRGDSAAYFCASSPQENTEAFFGQGTRLTVV.

This sequence joins TRBV30 and TRBJ1-1, with 7 positions matching TRBD1. In germline, CDR1 is GTSNPN, CDR2 SVGIG (reference sequence). The junction had 5 bases not matched to a gene; V was cut back by 1 base and J by 3 bases. CDR3 length: 14 amino acids. CDR3 sequence (DNA): TGTGCCTGGAGTGAAGGGGGCGCCGACACTGAAGCTTTCTTT. It yields the protein CAWSEGGADTEAFF.

This chain connects TRBV4-2 to TRBJ1-2, with TRBD1 identical over 7 bases. With 9 bases clipped from V and 4 bases from J, the junction kept 5 bases outside the gene matches. The CDR3 sequence is 12 residues long. CDR1 is LGHNA, CDR2 YNFKEQ, per germline. CDR3 residues: CASRGTAYGYTF. In nucleotides, the CDR3 is TGTGCCAGTAGGGGGACAGCCTATGGCTACACCTTC.

CDR3 coding DNA: TGTGCCAGCAGTTCCTTACTAGCGGGGGGCCCCAATGAGCAGTTCTTC. It yields the protein CASSSLLAGGPNEQFF. The chain couples TRBV6-5 to TRBJ2-1; 12 nucleotides agree with TRBD2. With 4 bases clipped from V and 6 bases from J, the junction kept 7 bases outside the gene matches. CDR3 size: 16 residues. The V gene's germline CDR1 is MNHEY and CDR2 SVGAGI.

To note about this clone: Within the sample, other DNA sequences also encode this same CDR3. The V gene is TRBV12-3 or TRBV12-4, the J gene TRBJ1-1; D unclear. Trimming took off 3 bases at V and 1 base at J, with 3 bases between the two ends. This CDR3 comprises 12 residues. The CDR3 region has the DNA TGTGCCAGCAGTTTCCGGAACACTGAAGCTTTCTTT. It translates to CASSFRNTEAFF.

This chain links TRBV19 with TRBJ2-3, with 15 bases fitting TRBD2. Germline loops: CDR1 LNHDA, CDR2 SQIVND (reference sequence). The length of the CDR3 is 18 residues. J lost 5 bases, V lost 4 bases, and 10 bases had no gene match. The CDR3: CASSTGLAGGPREDTQYF. The CDR3 coding sequence is TGTGCCAGTAGTACCGGACTAGCGGGGGGGCCGAGGGAAGATACGCAGTATTTT. The full variable domain, in which reference TRBV19 and TRBJ2-3 provide the parts outside the CDR3, is DGGITQSPKYLFRKEGQNVTLSCEQNLNHDAMYWYRQDPGQGLRLIYYSQIVNDFQKGDIAEGYSVSREKKESFPLTVTSAQKNPTAFYLCASSTGLAGGPREDTQYFGPGTRLTVL.